This TCR beta chain was recovered during a study of HIV-infected children after antiretroviral therapy interruption. Study findings and constraints: By the end of treatment interruption, naive CD4+ clonality (Gini) increased.

The sample's treatment: PENTA 11 planned treatment interruption arm or continuous ART arm. The sample holds many counts of this clonotype. Its specificity is not known. A 3' RACE protocol on RNA, with unique molecular identifiers, produced the TCR library. From the 3' RACE reads, TCRdb called clonotypes with MiXCR, one entry per CDR3 protein. The data show about 50,000 distinct CDR3 sequences, roughly 4% seen once. The germline V gene has CDR1 LNHDA and CDR2 SQIVND (reference sequence). Trimming took 9 bases from V and 0 from J, leaving 12 bases between them. The CDR3 has 13 amino acids. The input for sequencing was CD45RA+ CD4+ T cells from PBMCs, pooled from several time points, taken from a donor given antiretroviral therapy, either interrupted or continuous. The sample's subset: naive CD4+ CD45RA+ CD45RO- T cells. The sequence derives from a pool of human donors with HIV. The J gene is TRBJ2-7, the V gene TRBV19; no reliable D call. CDR3 region: CASGLVGSYEQYF. DNA for the CDR3: TGTGCCAGCGGGTTAGTGGGCTCCTACGAGCAGTACTTC. Variable domain in full (rest from reference TRBV19 and TRBJ2-7): DGGITQSPKYLFRKEGQNVTLSCEQNLNHDAMYWYRQDPGQGLRLIYYSQIVNDFQKGDIAEGYSVSREKKESFPLTVTSAQKNPTAFYLCASGLVGSYEQYFGPGTRLTVT.